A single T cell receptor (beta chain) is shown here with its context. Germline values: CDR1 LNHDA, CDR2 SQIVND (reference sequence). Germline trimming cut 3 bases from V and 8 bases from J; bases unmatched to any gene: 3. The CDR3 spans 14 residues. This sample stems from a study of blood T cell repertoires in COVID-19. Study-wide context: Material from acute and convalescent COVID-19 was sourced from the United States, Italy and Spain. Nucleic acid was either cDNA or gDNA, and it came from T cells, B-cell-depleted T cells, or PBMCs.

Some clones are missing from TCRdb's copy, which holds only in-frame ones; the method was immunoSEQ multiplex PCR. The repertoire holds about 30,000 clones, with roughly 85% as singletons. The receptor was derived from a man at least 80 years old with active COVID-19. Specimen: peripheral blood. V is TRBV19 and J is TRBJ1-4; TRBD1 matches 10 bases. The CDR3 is CASSMGQGWEKLFF. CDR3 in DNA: TGTGCCAGTAGTATGGGACAGGGGTGGGAAAAACTGTTTTTT. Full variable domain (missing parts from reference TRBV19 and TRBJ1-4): DGGITQSPKYLFRKEGQNVTLSCEQNLNHDAMYWYRQDPGQGLRLIYYSQIVNDFQKGDIAEGYSVSREKKESFPLTVTSAQKNPTAFYLCASSMGQGWEKLFFGSGTQLSVL.